This T cell receptor (beta chain) was recovered during a study of molecular identifiers for immune sequencing clone quantification. TCRdb processed the PCR reads anew with MiXCR; each CDR3 protein has one entry. The table records about 640,000 distinct CDR3 sequences, about 20% of them present only once. Points on this clonotype: Its specificity is unknown. One junction end disagrees with the germline gene, perhaps due to a read error.

Study results and limitations: Clones that had above 20 RNA copies took up over 99% of effector molecules but under 1% in naive cells.

CDR1 and CDR2 (germline): SGHAT, FQNNGV. The CDR3 has 15 amino acids. The chain combines TRBV11-2 with TRBJ2-7; D possibly uses TRBD1 or TRBD2 (5 bases each). Material: naive CD8+ T cells from blood, with Jurkat cell RNA spiked in. Specified subset: FACS-sorted CD8+CD4-CCR7+CD45RA+ naive T cells. The source of this sequence is a human donor in good health. Some libraries in this study had Jurkat cell RNA spiked in. CDR3 protein: CASGLGTEYTYEQYF. CDR3 coding DNA: TGTGCCAGCGGCTTGGGGACCGAATATACCTACGAGCAGTACTTC. The full variable domain, in which reference TRBV11-2 and TRBJ2-7 provide the parts outside the CDR3, is EAGVAQSPRYKIIEKRQSVAFWCNPISGHATLYWYQQILGQGPKLLIQFQNNGVVDDSQLPKDRFSAERLKGVDSTLKIQPAKLEDSAVYLCASGLGTEYTYEQYFGPGTRLTVT.